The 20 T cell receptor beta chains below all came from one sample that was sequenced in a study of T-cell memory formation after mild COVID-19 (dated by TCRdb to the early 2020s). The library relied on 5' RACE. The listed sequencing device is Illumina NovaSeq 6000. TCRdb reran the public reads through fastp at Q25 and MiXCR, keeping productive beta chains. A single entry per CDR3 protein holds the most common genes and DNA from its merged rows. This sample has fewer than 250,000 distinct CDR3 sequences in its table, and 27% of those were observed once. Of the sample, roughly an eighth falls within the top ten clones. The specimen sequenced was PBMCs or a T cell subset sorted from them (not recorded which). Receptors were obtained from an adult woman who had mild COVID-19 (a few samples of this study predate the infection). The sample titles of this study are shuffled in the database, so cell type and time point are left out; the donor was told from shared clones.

The CDR3 coding sequence is TGTGCCAGCAGTTTTGAGCGGGCTAGCGAGCCTCAAGAGACCCAGTACTTC. Protein sequence: CASSFERASEPQETQYF. The rearrangement uses TRBV12-3 or TRBV12-4 and TRBJ2-5, with a tentative D call TRBD2 (6 bases). CDR3 size: 17 residues. Trimming cost V 3 bases and J 2 bases, with 19 bases left between them.

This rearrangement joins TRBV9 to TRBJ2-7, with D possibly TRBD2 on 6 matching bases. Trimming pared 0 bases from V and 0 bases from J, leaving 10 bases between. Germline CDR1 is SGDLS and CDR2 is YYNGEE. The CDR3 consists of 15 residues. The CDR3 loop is CASSVGGLSSYEQYF. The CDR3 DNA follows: TGTGCCAGCAGCGTAGGGGGACTGAGCTCCTACGAGCAGTACTTC.

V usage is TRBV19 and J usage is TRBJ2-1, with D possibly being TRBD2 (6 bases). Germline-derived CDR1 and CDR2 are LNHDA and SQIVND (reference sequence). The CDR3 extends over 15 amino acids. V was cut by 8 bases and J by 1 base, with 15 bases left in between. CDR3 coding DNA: TGTGCCAGTTCGGTCCTTAGCGGATCCTACAATGAGCAGTTCTTC. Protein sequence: CASSVLSGSYNEQFF.

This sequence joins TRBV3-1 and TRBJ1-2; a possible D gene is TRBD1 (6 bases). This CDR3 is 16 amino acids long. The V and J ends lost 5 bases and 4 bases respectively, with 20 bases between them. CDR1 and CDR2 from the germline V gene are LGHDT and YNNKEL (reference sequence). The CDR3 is CASSYPDSPSVYGYTF. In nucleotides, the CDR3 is TGTGCCAGCAGCTACCCGGACAGCCCAAGCGTCTATGGCTACACCTTC.

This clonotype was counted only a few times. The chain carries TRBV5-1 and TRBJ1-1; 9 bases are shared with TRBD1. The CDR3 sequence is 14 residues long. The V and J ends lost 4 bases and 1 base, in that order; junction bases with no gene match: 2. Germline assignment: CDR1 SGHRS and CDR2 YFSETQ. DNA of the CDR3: TGCGCCAGCAGCACGGGACAGGGGAACACTGAAGCTTTCTTT. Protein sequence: CASSTGQGNTEAFF.

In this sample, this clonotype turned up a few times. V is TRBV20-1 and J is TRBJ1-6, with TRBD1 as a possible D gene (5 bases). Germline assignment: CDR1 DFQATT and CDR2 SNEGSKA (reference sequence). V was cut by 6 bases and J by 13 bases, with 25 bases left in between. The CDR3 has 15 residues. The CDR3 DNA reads TGCAGTGCCTTTGGTCGGGGGGACTCCCTAGGGCCCCTCCACTTT. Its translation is CSAFGRGDSLGPLHF.

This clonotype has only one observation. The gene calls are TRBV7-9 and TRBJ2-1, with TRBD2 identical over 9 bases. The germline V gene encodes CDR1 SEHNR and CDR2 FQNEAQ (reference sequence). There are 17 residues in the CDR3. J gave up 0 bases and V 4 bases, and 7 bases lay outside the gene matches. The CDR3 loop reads CASSSTRAGGSYNEQFF. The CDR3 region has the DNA TGTGCCAGCAGCTCCACCCGAGCGGGAGGCTCCTACAATGAGCAGTTCTTC.

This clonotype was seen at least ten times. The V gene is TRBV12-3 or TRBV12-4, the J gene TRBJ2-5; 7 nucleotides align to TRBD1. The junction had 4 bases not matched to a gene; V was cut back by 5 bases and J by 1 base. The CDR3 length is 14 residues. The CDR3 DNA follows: TGTGCCAGCAGTGGACAGGAGACCCAAGAGACCCAGTACTTC. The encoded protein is CASSGQETQETQYF.

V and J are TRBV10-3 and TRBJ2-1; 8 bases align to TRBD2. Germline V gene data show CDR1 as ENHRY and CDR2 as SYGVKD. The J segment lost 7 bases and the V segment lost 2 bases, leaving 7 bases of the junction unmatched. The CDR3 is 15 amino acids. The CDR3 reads CAISEELGGGNEQFF. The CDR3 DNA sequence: TGTGCCATCAGTGAGGAATTAGGCGGGGGGAATGAGCAGTTCTTC.

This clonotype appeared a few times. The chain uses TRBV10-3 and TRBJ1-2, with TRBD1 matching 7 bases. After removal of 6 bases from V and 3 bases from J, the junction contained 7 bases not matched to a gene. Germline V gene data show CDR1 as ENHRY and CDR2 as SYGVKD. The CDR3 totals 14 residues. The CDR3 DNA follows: TGTGCCATCAGGGAGGGGGCGCTGGACTATGGCTACACCTTC. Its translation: CAIREGALDYGYTF.

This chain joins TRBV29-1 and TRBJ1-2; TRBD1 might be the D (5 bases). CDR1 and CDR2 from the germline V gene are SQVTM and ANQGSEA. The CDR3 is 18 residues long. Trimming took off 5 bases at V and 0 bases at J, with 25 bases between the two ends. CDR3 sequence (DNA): TGCAGCGTTTTTTGGAGTTGGACACCCGAAGAACCTAACTATGGCTACACCTTC. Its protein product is CSVFWSWTPEEPNYGYTF.

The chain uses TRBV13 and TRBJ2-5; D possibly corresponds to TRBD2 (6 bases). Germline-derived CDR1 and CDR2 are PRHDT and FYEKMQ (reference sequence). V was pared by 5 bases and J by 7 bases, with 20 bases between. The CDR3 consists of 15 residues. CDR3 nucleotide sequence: TGTGCCAGCAGCCCCCCGGCGGGGCCGTCGTGGACCCAGTACTTC. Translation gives CASSPPAGPSWTQYF.

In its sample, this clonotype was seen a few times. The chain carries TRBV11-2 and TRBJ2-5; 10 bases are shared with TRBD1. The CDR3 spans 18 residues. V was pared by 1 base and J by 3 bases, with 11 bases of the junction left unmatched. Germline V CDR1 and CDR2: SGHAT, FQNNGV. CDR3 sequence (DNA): TGTGCCAGCAGCTTAGGTCCTGGCGGGACAGGGGTGGAAGAGACCCAGTACTTC. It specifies CASSLGPGGTGVEETQYF.

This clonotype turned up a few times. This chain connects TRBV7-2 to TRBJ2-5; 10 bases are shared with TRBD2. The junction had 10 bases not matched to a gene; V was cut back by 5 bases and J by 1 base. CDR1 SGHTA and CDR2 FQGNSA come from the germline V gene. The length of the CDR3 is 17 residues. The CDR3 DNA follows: TGTGCCAGCAGCGCAGCGGGACTAGCGTTTGTCCAAGAGACCCAGTACTTC. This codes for CASSAAGLAFVQETQYF.

CDR3 DNA: TGTGCCAGCAGCCATGGCAGGGGGCCTCGAAATTCACCCCTCCACTTT. Encoded protein: CASSHGRGPRNSPLHF. The chain links TRBV3-1 to TRBJ1-6; 8 positions match TRBD1. Germline-derived CDR1 and CDR2 are LGHDT and YNNKEL (reference sequence). This CDR3 is 16 amino acids long. Trimming cost V 3 bases and J 7 bases; bases outside gene matches: 8.

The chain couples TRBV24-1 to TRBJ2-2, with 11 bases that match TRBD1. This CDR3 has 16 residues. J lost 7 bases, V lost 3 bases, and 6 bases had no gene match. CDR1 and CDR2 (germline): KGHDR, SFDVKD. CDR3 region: CATSDPGQGVVGELFF. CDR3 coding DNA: TGTGCCACCAGTGATCCGGGACAGGGGGTCGTCGGGGAGCTGTTTTTT.

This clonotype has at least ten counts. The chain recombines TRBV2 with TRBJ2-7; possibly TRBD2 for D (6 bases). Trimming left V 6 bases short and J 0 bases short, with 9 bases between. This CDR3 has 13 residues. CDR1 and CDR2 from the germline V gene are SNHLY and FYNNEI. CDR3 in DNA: TGTGCCAGCAGGGGGGGTCCCTCCTACGAGCAGTACTTC. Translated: CASRGGPSYEQYF.

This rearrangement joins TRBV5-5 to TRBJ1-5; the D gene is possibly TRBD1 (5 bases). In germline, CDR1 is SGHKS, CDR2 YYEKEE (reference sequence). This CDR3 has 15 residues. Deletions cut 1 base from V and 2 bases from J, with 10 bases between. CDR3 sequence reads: CASSLFRDGNQPQHF. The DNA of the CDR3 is TGTGCCAGCAGCTTGTTCAGGGATGGCAATCAGCCCCAGCATTTT.

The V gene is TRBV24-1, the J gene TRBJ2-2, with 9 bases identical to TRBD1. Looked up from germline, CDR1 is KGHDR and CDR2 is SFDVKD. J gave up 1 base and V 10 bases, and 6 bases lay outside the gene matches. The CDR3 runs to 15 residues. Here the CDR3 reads CATSGTGQNTGELFF. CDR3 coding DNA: TGTGCCACGTCCGGGACAGGGCAGAACACCGGGGAGCTGTTTTTT.

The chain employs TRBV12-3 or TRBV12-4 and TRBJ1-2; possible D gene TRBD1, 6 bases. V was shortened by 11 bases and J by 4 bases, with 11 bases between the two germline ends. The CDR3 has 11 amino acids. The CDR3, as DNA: TGTGCCCTAGGGGGAAGCTATGGCTACACCTTC. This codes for CALGGSYGYTF.